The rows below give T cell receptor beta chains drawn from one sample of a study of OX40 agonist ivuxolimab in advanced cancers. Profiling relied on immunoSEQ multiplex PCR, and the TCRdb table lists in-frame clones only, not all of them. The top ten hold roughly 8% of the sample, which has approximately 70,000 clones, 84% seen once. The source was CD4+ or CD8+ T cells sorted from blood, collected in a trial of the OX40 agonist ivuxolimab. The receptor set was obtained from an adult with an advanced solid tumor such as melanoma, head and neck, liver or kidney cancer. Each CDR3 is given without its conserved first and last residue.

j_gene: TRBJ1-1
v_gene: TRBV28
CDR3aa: ASSLPRDSLGAF

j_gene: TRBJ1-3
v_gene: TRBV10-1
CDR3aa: ASSGPMGTSGNTIY

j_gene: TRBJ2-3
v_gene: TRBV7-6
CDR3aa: ASSGEGGLTDTQY

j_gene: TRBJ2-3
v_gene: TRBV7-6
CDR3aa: ASSLAPGLGTDTQY

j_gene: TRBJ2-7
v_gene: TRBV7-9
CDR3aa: ASSLRQALHEQY

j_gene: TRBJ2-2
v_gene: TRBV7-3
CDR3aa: ASSLGTGSLNTGELF

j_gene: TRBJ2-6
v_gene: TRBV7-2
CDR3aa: ASSLTGQSSGANVLT

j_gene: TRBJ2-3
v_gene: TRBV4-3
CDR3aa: ASSQRGVAGGPDTQY

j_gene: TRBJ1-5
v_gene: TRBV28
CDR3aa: ASSFWDTDNQPQH

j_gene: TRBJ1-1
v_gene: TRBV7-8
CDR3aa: ASSLRAWNTEAF

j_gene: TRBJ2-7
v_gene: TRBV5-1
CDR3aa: ASSTLGIYEQY

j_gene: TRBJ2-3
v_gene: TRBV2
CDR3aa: ASRGGLAQY

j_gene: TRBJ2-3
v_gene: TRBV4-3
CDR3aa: ASSQGFPTDRVDDTQY

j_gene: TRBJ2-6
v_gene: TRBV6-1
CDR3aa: ASTLYSGANVLT

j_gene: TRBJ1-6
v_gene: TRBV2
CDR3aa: ASSEQANSPLH